This record covers a single T cell receptor beta chain. The sample is drawn from a study of T cell responses to AZD1222 COVID-19 vaccine. The CDR3 totals 15 residues. V shed 5 bases and J shed 4 bases, with 16 bases lying between them. Germline CDR1 is SGHVS and CDR2 is FNYEAQ. Libraries were prepared by immunoSEQ multiplex PCR; TCRdb keeps only in-frame clonotypes and omits some of them. The sample has more than 75,000 clones, roughly 90% seen once. This sample comprised peripheral blood, obtained 28 days after the second AZD1222 dose. V and J are TRBV7-6 and TRBJ2-3, with a possible D match to TRBD2 (6 bases). The sequence derives from an adult who received the AZD1222 COVID-19 vaccine. CDR3 amino acids: CASSTTAGLSDTQYF. The CDR3 coding sequence is TGTGCCAGCAGCACCACCGCGGGACTTTCAGATACGCAGTATTTT. The variable domain in full, completed from reference TRBV7-6 and TRBJ2-3, reads GAGVSQSPRYKVTKRGQDVALRCDPISGHVSLYWYRQALGQGPEFLTYFNYEAQQDKSGLPNDRFSAERPEGSISTLTIQRTEQRDSAMYRCASSTTAGLSDTQYFGPGTRLTVL.